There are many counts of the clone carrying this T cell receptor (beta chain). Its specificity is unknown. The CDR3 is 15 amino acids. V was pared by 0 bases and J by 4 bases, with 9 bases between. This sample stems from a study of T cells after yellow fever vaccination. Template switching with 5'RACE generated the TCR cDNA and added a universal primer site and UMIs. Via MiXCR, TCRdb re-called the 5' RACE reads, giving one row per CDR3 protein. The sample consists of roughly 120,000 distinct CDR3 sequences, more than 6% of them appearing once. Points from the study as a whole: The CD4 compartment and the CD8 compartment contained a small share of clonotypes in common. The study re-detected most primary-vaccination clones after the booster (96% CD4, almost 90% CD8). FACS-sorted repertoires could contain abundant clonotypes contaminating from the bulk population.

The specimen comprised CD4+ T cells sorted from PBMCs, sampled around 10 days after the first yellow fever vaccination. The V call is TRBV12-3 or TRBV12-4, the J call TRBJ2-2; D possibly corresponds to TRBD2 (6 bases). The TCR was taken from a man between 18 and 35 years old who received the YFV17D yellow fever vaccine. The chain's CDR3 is CASSLAGGLTGELFF. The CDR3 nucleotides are TGTGCCAGCAGTTTAGCGGGGGGTCTCACCGGGGAGCTGTTTTTT.